This TCR beta chain derives from a study of T cells after yellow fever vaccination. Study conclusions and caveats: The CD4 and CD8 compartments had a small share of their clonotypes in common.

On this clonotype: Its antigen is undetermined.

The CDR3 consists of 15 residues. The V end was cut by 6 bases, the J end by 0 bases, with 12 bases between. Germline V gene data show CDR1 as SGHTA and CDR2 as FQGNSA. One entry per CDR3 protein results from TCRdb running MiXCR on the 5' RACE reads. The sample lists hundreds of thousands of distinct CDR3 sequences; about 13% were seen once. The input for sequencing was PBMCs, taken on the day of the yellow fever booster vaccination. The chain couples TRBV7-2 to TRBJ1-3, with a weak D call TRBD1 (6 bases). The clonotype comes from a man aged 30 to 39 who received the YFV17D yellow fever vaccine. Here the CDR3 DNA reads TGTGCCAGCAGTGCGAGGGGGGGCTCTGGAAACACCATATATTTT. It is translated as CASSARGGSGNTIYF. The whole variable domain, filled in from reference TRBV7-2 and TRBJ1-3, reads GAGVSQSPSNKVTEKGKDVELRCDPISGHTALYWYRQSLGQGLEFLIYFQGNSAPDKSGLPSDRFSAERTGGSVSTLTIQRTQQEDSAVYLCASSARGGSGNTIYFGEGSWLTVV.